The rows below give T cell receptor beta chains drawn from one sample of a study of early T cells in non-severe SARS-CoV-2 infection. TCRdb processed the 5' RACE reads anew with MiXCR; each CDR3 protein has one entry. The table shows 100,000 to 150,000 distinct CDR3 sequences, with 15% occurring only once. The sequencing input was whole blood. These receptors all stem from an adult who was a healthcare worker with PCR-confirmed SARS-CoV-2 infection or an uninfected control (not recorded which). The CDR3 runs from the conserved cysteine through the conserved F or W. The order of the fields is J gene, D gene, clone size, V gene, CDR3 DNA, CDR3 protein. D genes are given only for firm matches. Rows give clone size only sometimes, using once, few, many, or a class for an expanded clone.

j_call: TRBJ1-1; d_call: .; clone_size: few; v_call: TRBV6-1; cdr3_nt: TGTGCCAGCAGTACAGGGTTGAGAACTTTCTTT; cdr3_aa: CASSTGLRTFF
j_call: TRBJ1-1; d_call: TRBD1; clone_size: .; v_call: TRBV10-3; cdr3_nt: TGTGCCATCAGTGGGACAGGAGAAGCTTTCTTT; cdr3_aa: CAISGTGEAFF
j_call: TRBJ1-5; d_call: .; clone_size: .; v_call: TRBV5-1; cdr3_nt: TGCGCCAGCAGCGCCGAAACAGGGACCGGTCAGCCCCAGCATTTT; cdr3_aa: CASSAETGTGQPQHF
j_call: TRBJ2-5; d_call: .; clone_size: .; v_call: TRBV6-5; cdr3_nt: TGTGCCAGCAGTCTCGGTTGGGACCAAGAGACCCAGTACTTC; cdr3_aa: CASSLGWDQETQYF
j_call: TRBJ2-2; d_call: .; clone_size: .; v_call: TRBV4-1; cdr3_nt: TGCGCCAGCAGTCTGCGGGGAACTCAGTCGAACACCGGGGAGCTGTTTTTT; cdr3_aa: CASSLRGTQSNTGELFF
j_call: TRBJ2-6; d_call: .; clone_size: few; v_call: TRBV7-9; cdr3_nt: TGTGCCAGCAGCTTAGAGACTCGGGGGTTCCTCTCTGGGGCCAACGTCCTGACTTTC; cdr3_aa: CASSLETRGFLSGANVLTF
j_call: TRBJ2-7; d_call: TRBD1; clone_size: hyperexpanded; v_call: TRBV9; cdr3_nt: TGTGCCAGCAGCGTGGGACAGGGGAAGGCCTACGAGCAGTACTTC; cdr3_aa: CASSVGQGKAYEQYF
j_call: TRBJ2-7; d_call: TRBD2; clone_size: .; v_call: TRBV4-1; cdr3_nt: TGCGCCAGCAGCCATTCCAAGACTAGCGGGGGCTACGAGCAGTACTTC; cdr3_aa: CASSHSKTSGGYEQYF
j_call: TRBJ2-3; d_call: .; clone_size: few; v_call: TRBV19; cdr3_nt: TGTGCCAGTAGTATAACGGGCGCAGATACGCAGTATTTT; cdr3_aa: CASSITGADTQYF
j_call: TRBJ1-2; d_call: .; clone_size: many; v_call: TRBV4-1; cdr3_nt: TGCGCCAGCAGCCATTTACGGACAGATTACTATGGCTACACCTTC; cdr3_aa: CASSHLRTDYYGYTF
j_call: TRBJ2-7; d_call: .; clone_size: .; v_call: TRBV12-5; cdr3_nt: TGTGCTAGTGGTTTGGCTCCCTTGGGCTACGAGCAGTACTTC; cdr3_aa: CASGLAPLGYEQYF
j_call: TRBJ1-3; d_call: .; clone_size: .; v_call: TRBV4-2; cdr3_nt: TGTGCCAGCAGCCAAGATCGAAACCGTGGAAACACCATATATTTT; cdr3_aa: CASSQDRNRGNTIYF
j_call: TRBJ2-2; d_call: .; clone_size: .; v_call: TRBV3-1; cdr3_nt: TGTGCCAGCAGCCAAGCGCTAGGGAGCACCGGGGAGCTGTTTTTT; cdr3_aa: CASSQALGSTGELFF
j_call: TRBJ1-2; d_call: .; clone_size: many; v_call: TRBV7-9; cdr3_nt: TGTGCCAGCAGTCTAGCAGGGACCTATGGCTACACCTTC; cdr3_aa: CASSLAGTYGYTF
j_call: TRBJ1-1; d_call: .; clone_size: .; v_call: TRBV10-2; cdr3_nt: TGCGCCAGCGGGGGGTTCACTGAAGCTTTCTTT; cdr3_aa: CASGGFTEAFF
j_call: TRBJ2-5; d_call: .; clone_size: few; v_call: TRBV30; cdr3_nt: TGTGCCTGGAGTCCCCTGACTAGTCCCCAGTACTTC; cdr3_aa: CAWSPLTSPQYF
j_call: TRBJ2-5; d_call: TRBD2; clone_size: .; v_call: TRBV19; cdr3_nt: TGTGCCAGTAGTATGTCGGGGGGGCGAGAGACCCAGTACTTC; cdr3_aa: CASSMSGGRETQYF